These 28 T cell receptor beta chains were all obtained from the same sample, sequenced in a study of blood T cell repertoires in COVID-19. Sequencing used immunoSEQ multiplex PCR; TCRdb keeps in-frame clones, though not all of them. In the table there are 100,000 or so clones, 65% to 90% of which are singletons. Sequencing used peripheral blood. These receptors came from a man aged 50 to 60 with acute or convalescent COVID-19.

The V and J genes are TRBV7-6 and TRBJ2-7; 7 bases agree with TRBD2. Germline values: CDR1 SGHVS, CDR2 FNYEAQ. The CDR3 length is 14 residues. V lost 1 base and J lost 4; bases outside the gene matches: 4. Here the CDR3 reads CASSLVRGGYEQYF. The CDR3 DNA is TGTGCCAGCAGCTTAGTCCGGGGAGGGTACGAGCAGTACTTC. Full variable domain (remainder filled in from reference TRBV7-6 and TRBJ2-7): GAGVSQSPRYKVTKRGQDVALRCDPISGHVSLYWYRQALGQGPEFLTYFNYEAQQDKSGLPNDRFSAERPEGSISTLTIQRTEQRDSAMYRCASSLVRGGYEQYFGPGTRLTVT.

This rearrangement joins TRBV15 to TRBJ1-2, with 8 bases identical to TRBD1. Trimming at V came to 6 bases and at J to 7 bases, leaving 13 bases not matched to a gene. This CDR3 is 15 amino acids long. Germline lookup yields CDR1 LNHNV and CDR2 YYDKDF (reference sequence). CDR3: CATSFRPGGASGYTF. In nucleotides, the CDR3 is TGTGCCACCAGTTTCCGTCCAGGGGGCGCCTCTGGCTACACCTTC.

V gene TRBV28 combines with J gene TRBJ1-5; perhaps TRBD1 as D (5 bases). The CDR3 spans 14 residues. Trimming removed 1 base from V and 4 bases from J, with 8 bases in between. Germline loops: CDR1 MDHEN, CDR2 SYDVKM. For the CDR3, the DNA is TGTGCCAGCAGTTTATCACAGGTAAATCAGCCCCAGCATTTT. It is translated as CASSLSQVNQPQHF. Full variable domain (rest looked up from reference TRBV28 and TRBJ1-5): DVKVTQSSRYLVKRTGEKVFLECVQDMDHENMFWYRQDPGLGLRLIYFSYDVKMKEKGDIPEGYSVSREKKERFSLILESASTNQTSMYLCASSLSQVNQPQHFGDGTRLSIL.

The chain links TRBV9 to TRBJ2-1, with TRBD2 matching over 8 bases. The germline gives CDR1 SGDLS, CDR2 YYNGEE. The CDR3 is 16 amino acids. Unmatched junction bases numbered 9, after V lost 0 bases and J lost 7 bases. The CDR3 is CASSVVAQRGLNEQFF. The CDR3 coding sequence is TGTGCCAGCAGCGTAGTCGCCCAGCGGGGGCTAAATGAGCAGTTCTTC.

The chain couples TRBV24-1 to TRBJ2-3; D ambiguous. Deletions cut 2 bases from V and 0 bases from J, with 8 bases between. The CDR3 totals 15 residues. Germline CDR1 reads KGHDR; CDR2 reads SFDVKD. CDR3 DNA: TGTGCCACCAGTGATTACCGCGGTAGCACAGATACGCAGTATTTT. It specifies CATSDYRGSTDTQYF.

The chain carries TRBV28 and TRBJ1-4, with D perhaps matching TRBD1 (5 bases). The CDR3 runs 15 residues. CDR1 is MDHEN and CDR2 is SYDVKM in the germline V gene. V was clipped by 2 bases and J by 7 bases, with 14 bases between them. The CDR3 DNA follows: TGTGCCAGCAGTTTAGTTGGGACTGTCGGTGAAAAACTGTTTTTT. It is translated as CASSLVGTVGEKLFF.

The chain carries TRBV3-1 (or the pseudogene TRBV3-2) and TRBJ2-3, with D perhaps matching TRBD1 (6 bases). V gave up 0 bases and J gave up 5 bases, with 15 bases separating them. The CDR3 is 16 amino acids. The germline gives CDR1 LGHDT, CDR2 YNNKEL (reference sequence). The CDR3 reads CASSQDWGQMVDTQYF. Here the CDR3 DNA reads TGTGCCAGCAGCCAAGATTGGGGACAAATGGTAGATACGCAGTATTTT.

This chain connects TRBV30 to TRBJ2-5, with 8 bases that match TRBD2. After removal of 2 bases from V and 4 bases from J, the junction contained 3 bases not matched to a gene. The CDR3 is 13 amino acids. The germline gives CDR1 GTSNPN, CDR2 SVGIG (reference sequence). CDR3: CAWSRGGVETQYF. Here the CDR3 DNA reads TGTGCCTGGAGTCGGGGGGGTGTAGAGACCCAGTACTTC.

The rearrangement links TRBV13 to TRBJ2-7, with D unresolved. The V end lost 8 bases, the J end lost 2 bases, and 16 bases lay between the germline ends. The CDR3 is 14 residues long. Germline CDR1 is PRHDT and CDR2 is FYEKMQ (reference sequence). The CDR3 bases are TGTGCCAGCTCGCACGGCACAGAAACCTACGAGCAGTACTTC. This encodes CASSHGTETYEQYF.

The J gene is TRBJ2-1, the V gene TRBV5-1; no definite D call. The germline CDR1 and CDR2 sequences are SGHRS and YFSETQ. The CDR3 is 14 residues long. Trimming cost V 2 bases and J 0 bases, with 6 bases left between them. CDR3 in DNA: TGCGCCAGCAGCTTCCGTAGCTCCTACAATGAGCAGTTCTTC. It yields the protein CASSFRSSYNEQFF.

The V gene is TRBV11-2, the J gene TRBJ2-3, with D possibly matching TRBD1 (6 bases). This CDR3 has 12 amino acids. The V gene's germline CDR1 is SGHAT and CDR2 FQNNGV. V lost 5 bases and J 6 bases, leaving 9 bases between the germline ends. The CDR3 nucleotides are TGTGCCAGCAGCGCCCAGGGGGATACGCAGTATTTT. It is translated as CASSAQGDTQYF.

CDR3 sequence: CASSSTSGGLGLGQYF. For the CDR3, the DNA is TGTGCCAGCAGCTCAACTAGCGGGGGGCTGGGTCTTGGCCAGTACTTC. J is TRBJ2-5 and V is TRBV28; 12 positions match TRBD2. This CDR3 comprises 16 residues. Germline V gives CDR1 MDHEN, CDR2 SYDVKM. The J segment lost 10 bases and the V segment lost 6 bases, leaving 15 bases of the junction unmatched. Looking up the rest from reference TRBV28 and TRBJ2-5 gives the full variable domain: DVKVTQSSRYLVKRTGEKVFLECVQDMDHENMFWYRQDPGLGLRLIYFSYDVKMKEKGDIPEGYSVSREKKERFSLILESASTNQTSMYLCASSSTSGGLGLGQYFGPGTRLLVL.

The V call is TRBV18, the J call TRBJ2-7; tentative D call: TRBD1 (6 bases). Trimming left V 5 bases short and J 0 bases short, with 11 bases between. The CDR3 contains 14 residues. Germline CDR1 is KGHSH and CDR2 is LQKENI. The CDR3 loop reads CASSSDRSSYEQYF. The CDR3 DNA follows: TGTGCCAGCTCATCCGACAGGTCCTCCTACGAGCAGTACTTC.

The chain couples TRBV19 to TRBJ1-1; a possible D gene is TRBD1 (5 bases). Germline loops: CDR1 LNHDA, CDR2 SQIVND (reference sequence). V was shortened by 5 bases and J by 5 bases, with 18 bases between the two germline ends. The CDR3 consists of 15 residues. For the CDR3, the DNA is TGTGCCAGTAGTGCCGCGGGAGGGGTTGAAACTGAAGCTTTCTTT. This translates into CASSAAGGVETEAFF.

The chain uses TRBV19 and TRBJ1-1; weak D call: TRBD1 (6 bases). V lost 6 bases and J lost 2, with 22 bases in between. Germline V gives CDR1 LNHDA, CDR2 SQIVND (reference sequence). The CDR3 loop spans 17 amino acids. The CDR3 here is CASRPQSSGVGNTEAFF. The CDR3 DNA is TGTGCCAGTAGGCCACAGTCCTCAGGGGTGGGTAACACTGAAGCTTTCTTT. Supplemented by reference TRBV19 and TRBJ1-1, the full variable domain reads DGGITQSPKYLFRKEGQNVTLSCEQNLNHDAMYWYRQDPGQGLRLIYYSQIVNDFQKGDIAEGYSVSREKKESFPLTVTSAQKNPTAFYLCASRPQSSGVGNTEAFFGQGTRLTVV.

The chain carries TRBV10-3 and TRBJ1-3; TRBD1 matches 8 bases. This CDR3 contains 15 residues. Germline CDR1 reads ENHRY; CDR2 reads SYGVKD. Trimming at V came to 2 bases and at J to 2 bases, leaving 2 bases not matched to a gene. Written as DNA, the CDR3 is TGTGCCATCAGTGAGAAGGACAGGGCTGGAAACACCATATATTTT. This codes for CAISEKDRAGNTIYF.

This clone was found once. The J gene is TRBJ1-5, the V gene TRBV2, with D uncertain. Trimming took off 7 bases at V and 2 bases at J, with 15 bases between the two ends. CDR3 length: 15 residues. The germline CDR1 and CDR2 sequences are SNHLY and FYNNEI. The CDR3 loop reads CASNLEEAGNQPQHF. The CDR3 nucleotides are TGTGCCAGCAACTTAGAAGAGGCAGGCAATCAGCCCCAGCATTTT.

The chain recombines TRBV10-3 with TRBJ2-6, with D hard to call. V lost 5 bases and J lost 4, with 3 bases in between. Germline V gene sequence: CDR1 ENHRY, CDR2 SYGVKD. The CDR3 contains 12 residues. The CDR3 nucleotides are TGTGCCATCAGTATAGGGGCCAACGTCCTGACTTTC. It encodes CAISIGANVLTF.

The rearrangement joins TRBV27 to TRBJ2-1; 8 bases map to TRBD2. With 6 bases clipped from V and 2 bases from J, the junction kept 6 bases outside the gene matches. There are 15 residues in the CDR3. CDR1 MNHEY and CDR2 SMNVEV come from the germline V gene (reference sequence). The CDR3 DNA sequence: TGTGCCAGCAGGACGAGCGGGGGCCCCTACAATGAGCAGTTCTTC. Translation gives CASRTSGGPYNEQFF.

This clone was seen just once. The rearrangement uses TRBV27 and TRBJ1-3; D is uncertain. Trimming took 4 bases from V and 0 from J, leaving 16 bases between them. CDR3 size: 17 residues. Germline CDR1 and CDR2: MNHEY and SMNVEV (reference sequence). The CDR3 region is CASSSPLLSPSGNTIYF. The CDR3 DNA sequence: TGTGCCAGCAGTTCCCCACTCCTTAGTCCCTCTGGAAACACCATATATTTT.

The CDR3 DNA is TGCGCCAGCAGCCGCGGAGACAGGGGAGAAGGCGGGGAGCTGTTTTTT. Its translation: CASSRGDRGEGGELFF. V gene TRBV5-1 combines with J gene TRBJ2-2, with 8 bases identical to TRBD1. The ends lost 4 bases at V and 7 bases at J; junction bases unmatched: 12. CDR1 is SGHRS, CDR2 YFSETQ, per germline. The CDR3 is 16 residues long.

The V and J genes are TRBV2 and TRBJ2-5, with 8 bases aligning to TRBD2. Germline CDR1 SNHLY, CDR2 FYNNEI. The CDR3 has 16 amino acids. Losses at the gene ends were 5 bases for V and 2 bases for J; bases not matched to a gene: 10. CDR3 sequence: CASSSLWREVQETQYF. The CDR3 nucleotides are TGTGCCAGCAGTTCCCTGTGGCGGGAGGTACAAGAGACCCAGTACTTC. The full variable domain, its missing parts supplied by reference TRBV2 and TRBJ2-5, is EPEVTQTPSHQVTQMGQEVILRCVPISNHLYFYWYRQILGQKVEFLVSFYNNEISEKSEIFDDQFSVERPDGSNFTLKIRSTKLEDSAMYFCASSSLWREVQETQYFGPGTRLLVL.

This rearrangement joins TRBV29-1 to TRBJ1-5; a weak D match, TRBD1 (5 bases). Germline-derived CDR1 and CDR2 are SQVTM and ANQGSEA. The CDR3 has 13 residues. Trimming cost V 3 bases and J 6 bases, with 12 bases left between them. The CDR3 sequence: CSVDGGVGQPQHF. Here the CDR3 DNA reads TGCAGCGTTGATGGGGGGGTCGGTCAGCCCCAGCATTTT.

This chain joins TRBV18 and TRBJ2-7, with D tentatively TRBD1 (6 bases). Germline CDR1 is KGHSH and CDR2 is LQKENI. This CDR3 contains 15 residues. V was clipped by 3 bases and J by 6 bases, with 18 bases between them. The DNA for the CDR3 is TGTGCCAGCTCACCTATCCCGCTAGGACAGTCCGAGCAGTACTTC. Translated: CASSPIPLGQSEQYF.

This sequence joins TRBV27 and TRBJ2-7; TRBD1 might be the D (5 bases). The CDR3 has 15 amino acids. The germline V and J ends were trimmed by 3 bases and 2 bases, with 14 bases remaining between them. CDR1 and CDR2 (germline): MNHEY, SMNVEV (reference sequence). CDR3 loop: CASSFRAPLTYEQYF. CDR3 bases: TGTGCCAGCAGTTTCAGGGCGCCCCTCACCTACGAGCAGTACTTC.

J is TRBJ2-7 and V is TRBV28; D gene uncertain. The CDR3 runs to 14 residues. The germline V gene encodes CDR1 MDHEN and CDR2 SYDVKM. Trimming removed 4 bases at V and 6 bases at J, with 16 bases between. The CDR3 is CASSSALGRSEQYF. CDR3 coding DNA: TGTGCCAGCAGTTCCGCCTTAGGCCGGAGCGAGCAGTACTTC.

This rearrangement joins TRBV11-2 to TRBJ2-2; D is undetermined. CDR1 and CDR2 from the germline V gene are SGHAT and FQNNGV. This CDR3 spans 13 amino acids. The V end lost 6 bases, the J end lost 1 base, and 6 bases lay between the germline ends. This chain's CDR3 is CASSPLNTGELFF. The CDR3 DNA reads TGTGCCAGCAGTCCCCTGAACACCGGGGAGCTGTTTTTT.

The V gene is TRBV10-3, the J gene TRBJ2-2; no definite D call. The CDR3 sequence is 14 residues long. The germline gives CDR1 ENHRY, CDR2 SYGVKD. The V and J ends lost 10 bases and 2 bases respectively, with 14 bases between them. CDR3 protein: CASIEIANTGELFF. In nucleotides, the CDR3 is TGTGCCAGTATTGAGATCGCCAACACCGGGGAGCTGTTTTTT.